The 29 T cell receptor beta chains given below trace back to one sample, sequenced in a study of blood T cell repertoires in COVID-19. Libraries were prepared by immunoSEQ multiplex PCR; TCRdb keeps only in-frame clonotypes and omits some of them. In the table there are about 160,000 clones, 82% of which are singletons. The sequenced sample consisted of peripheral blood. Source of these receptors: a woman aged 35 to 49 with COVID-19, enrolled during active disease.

The CDR3: CAWDPGLAGVRFTSGELFF. The DNA for the CDR3 is TGTGCCTGGGATCCGGGACTAGCGGGAGTACGGTTCACGTCCGGGGAGCTGTTTTTT. J is TRBJ2-2 and V is TRBV30; the match to TRBD2 covers 14 bases. The germline CDR1 and CDR2 sequences are GTSNPN and SVGIG (reference sequence). The length of the CDR3 is 19 residues. V gave up 5 bases and J gave up 6 bases; unmatched junction bases: 17.

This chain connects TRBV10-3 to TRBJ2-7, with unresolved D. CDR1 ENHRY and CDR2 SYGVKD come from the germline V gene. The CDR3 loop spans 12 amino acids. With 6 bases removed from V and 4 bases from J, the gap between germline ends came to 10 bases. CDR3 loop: CAISFNSYEQYF. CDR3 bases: TGTGCCATCAGCTTCAACTCTTACGAGCAGTACTTC.

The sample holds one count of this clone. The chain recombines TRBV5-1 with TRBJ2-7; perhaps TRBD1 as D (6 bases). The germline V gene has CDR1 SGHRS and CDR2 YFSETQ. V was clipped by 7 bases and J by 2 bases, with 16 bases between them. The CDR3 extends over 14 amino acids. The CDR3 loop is CASAGGGTAYEQYF. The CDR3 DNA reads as TGCGCCAGCGCTGGGGGCGGTACAGCCTACGAGCAGTACTTC.

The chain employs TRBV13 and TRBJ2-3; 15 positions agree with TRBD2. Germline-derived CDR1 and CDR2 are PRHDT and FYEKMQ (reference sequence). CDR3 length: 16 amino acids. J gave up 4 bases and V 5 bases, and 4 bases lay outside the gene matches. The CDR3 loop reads CASSRGLAGGADTQYF. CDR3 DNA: TGTGCCAGCAGCCGCGGACTAGCGGGGGGGGCAGATACGCAGTATTTT.

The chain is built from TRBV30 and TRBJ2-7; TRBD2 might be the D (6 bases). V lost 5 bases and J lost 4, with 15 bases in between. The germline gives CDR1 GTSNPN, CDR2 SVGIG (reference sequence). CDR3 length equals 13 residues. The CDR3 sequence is CAWSQPGLYEQYF. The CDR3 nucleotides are TGTGCCTGGTCTCAACCGGGACTTTACGAGCAGTACTTC.

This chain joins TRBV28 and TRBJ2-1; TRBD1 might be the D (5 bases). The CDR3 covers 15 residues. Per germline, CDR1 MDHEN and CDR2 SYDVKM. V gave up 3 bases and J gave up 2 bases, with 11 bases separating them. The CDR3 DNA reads TGTGCCAGCAGTTTCCAGGGTCAGGCCTACAATGAGCAGTTCTTC. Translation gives CASSFQGQAYNEQFF.

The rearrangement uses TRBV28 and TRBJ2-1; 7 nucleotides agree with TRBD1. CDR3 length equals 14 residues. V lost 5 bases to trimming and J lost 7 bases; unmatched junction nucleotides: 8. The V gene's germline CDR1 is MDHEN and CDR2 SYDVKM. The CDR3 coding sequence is TGTGCCAGCAGTACCCACAGGGGCGGGAATGAGCAGTTCTTC. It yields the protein CASSTHRGGNEQFF.

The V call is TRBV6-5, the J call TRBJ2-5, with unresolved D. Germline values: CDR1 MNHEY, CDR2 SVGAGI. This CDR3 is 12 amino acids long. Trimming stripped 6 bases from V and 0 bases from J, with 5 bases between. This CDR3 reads CASSRNQETQYF. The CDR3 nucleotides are TGTGCCAGCAGCCGTAACCAAGAGACCCAGTACTTC.

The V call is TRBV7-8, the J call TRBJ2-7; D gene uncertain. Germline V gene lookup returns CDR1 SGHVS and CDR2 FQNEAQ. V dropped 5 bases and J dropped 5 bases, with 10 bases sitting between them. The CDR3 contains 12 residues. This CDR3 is CASSPTRDEQYF. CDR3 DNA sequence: TGTGCCAGCAGCCCAACCCGAGACGAGCAGTACTTC.

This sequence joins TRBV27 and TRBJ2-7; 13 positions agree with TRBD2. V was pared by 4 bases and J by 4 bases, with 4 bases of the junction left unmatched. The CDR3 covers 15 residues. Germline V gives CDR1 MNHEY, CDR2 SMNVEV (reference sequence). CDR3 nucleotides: TGTGCCAGCAGTTCCGGACTAGCGGGGGAGTACGAGCAGTACGTC. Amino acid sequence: CASSSGLAGEYEQYV.

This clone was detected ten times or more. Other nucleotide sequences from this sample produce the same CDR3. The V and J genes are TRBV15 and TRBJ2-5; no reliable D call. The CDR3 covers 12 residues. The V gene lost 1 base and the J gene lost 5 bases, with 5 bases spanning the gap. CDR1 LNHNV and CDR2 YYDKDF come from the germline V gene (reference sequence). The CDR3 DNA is TGTGCCACCAGCAGAGGTTCGGAGACCCAGTACTTC. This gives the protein CATSRGSETQYF.

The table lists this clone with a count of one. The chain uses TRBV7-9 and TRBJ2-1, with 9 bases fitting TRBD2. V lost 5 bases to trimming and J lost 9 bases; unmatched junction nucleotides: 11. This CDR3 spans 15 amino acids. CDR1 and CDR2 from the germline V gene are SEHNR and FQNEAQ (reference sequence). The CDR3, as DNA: TGTGCCAGCAGCCCAGCCGGCGGGGGGGGCGGTGAGCAGTTCTTC. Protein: CASSPAGGGGGEQFF.

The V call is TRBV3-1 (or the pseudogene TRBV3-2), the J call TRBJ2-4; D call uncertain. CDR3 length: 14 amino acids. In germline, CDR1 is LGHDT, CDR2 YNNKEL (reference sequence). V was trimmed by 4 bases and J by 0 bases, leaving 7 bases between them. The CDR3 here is CASSLTVAKNIQYF. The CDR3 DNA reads TGTGCCAGCAGCCTTACAGTAGCCAAAAACATTCAGTACTTC.

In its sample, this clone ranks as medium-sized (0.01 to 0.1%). CDR3 protein: CASSLRGVESYEQYF. The CDR3 nucleotides read TGTGCCAGCAGCTTGCGGGGGGTCGAGTCCTACGAGCAGTACTTC. The V gene is TRBV7-8, the J gene TRBJ2-7, with 8 bases matching TRBD2. Losses at the gene ends were 3 bases for V and 1 base for J; bases not matched to a gene: 5. CDR1 and CDR2 from the germline V gene are SGHVS and FQNEAQ. The length of the CDR3 is 15 residues.

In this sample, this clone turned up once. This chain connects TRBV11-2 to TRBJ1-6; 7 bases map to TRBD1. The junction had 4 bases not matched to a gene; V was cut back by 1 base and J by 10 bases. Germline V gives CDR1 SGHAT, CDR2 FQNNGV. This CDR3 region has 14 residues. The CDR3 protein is CASSLGQGESPLHF. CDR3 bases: TGTGCCAGCAGCTTAGGACAGGGTGAATCACCCCTCCACTTT.

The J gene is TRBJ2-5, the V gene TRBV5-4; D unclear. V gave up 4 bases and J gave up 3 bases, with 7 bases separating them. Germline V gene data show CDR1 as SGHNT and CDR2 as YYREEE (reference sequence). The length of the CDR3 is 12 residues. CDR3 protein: CASSEDEETQYF. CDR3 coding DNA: TGTGCCAGCAGCGAGGATGAAGAGACCCAGTACTTC.

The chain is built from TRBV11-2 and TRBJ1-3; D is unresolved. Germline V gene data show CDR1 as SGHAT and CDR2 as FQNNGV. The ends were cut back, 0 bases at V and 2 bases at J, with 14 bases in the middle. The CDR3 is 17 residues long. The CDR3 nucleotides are TGTGCCAGCAGCTTAGATCTTCCGGGGAGCCCTGGAAACACCATATATTTT. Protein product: CASSLDLPGSPGNTIYF.

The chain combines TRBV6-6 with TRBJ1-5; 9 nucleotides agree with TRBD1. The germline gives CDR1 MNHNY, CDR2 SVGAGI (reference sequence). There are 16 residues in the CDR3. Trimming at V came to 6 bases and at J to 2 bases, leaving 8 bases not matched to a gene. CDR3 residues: CASSGRDRVGNQPQHF. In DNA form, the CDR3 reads TGTGCCAGCAGCGGCCGGGACAGGGTTGGCAATCAGCCCCAGCATTTT.

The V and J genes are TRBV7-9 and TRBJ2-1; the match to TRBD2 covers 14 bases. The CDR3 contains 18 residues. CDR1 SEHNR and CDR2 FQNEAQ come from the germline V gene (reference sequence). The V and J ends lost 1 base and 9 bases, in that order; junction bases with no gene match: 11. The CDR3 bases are TGTGCCAGCAGCTTAGGGGGACTAGCGGGAGTGAGGGGCGGTGAGCAGTTCTTC. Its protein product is CASSLGGLAGVRGGEQFF. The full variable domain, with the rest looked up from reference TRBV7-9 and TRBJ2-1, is DTGVSQNPRHKITKRGQNVTFRCDPISEHNRLYWYRQTLGQGPEFLTYFQNEAQLEKSRLLSDRFSAERPKGSFSTLEIQRTEQGDSAMYLCASSLGGLAGVRGGEQFFGPGTRLTVL.

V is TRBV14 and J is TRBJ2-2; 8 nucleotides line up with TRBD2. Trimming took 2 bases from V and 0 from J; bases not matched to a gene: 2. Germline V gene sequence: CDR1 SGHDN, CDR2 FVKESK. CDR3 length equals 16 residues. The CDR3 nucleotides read TGTGCCAGCAGCCAAATGGGACTAGCGAACACCGGGGAGCTGTTTTTT. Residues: CASSQMGLANTGELFF.

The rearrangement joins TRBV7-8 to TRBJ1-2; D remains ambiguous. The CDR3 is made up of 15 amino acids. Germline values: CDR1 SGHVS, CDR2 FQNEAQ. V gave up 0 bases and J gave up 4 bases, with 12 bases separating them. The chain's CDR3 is CASSLADTGSYGYTF. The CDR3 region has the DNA TGTGCCAGCAGCTTAGCGGATACGGGAAGCTATGGCTACACCTTC.

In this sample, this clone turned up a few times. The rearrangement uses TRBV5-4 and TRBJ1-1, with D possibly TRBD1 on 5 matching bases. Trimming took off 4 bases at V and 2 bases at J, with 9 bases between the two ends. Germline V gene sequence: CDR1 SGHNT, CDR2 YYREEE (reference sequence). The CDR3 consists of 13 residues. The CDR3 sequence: CASSNGGNTEAFF. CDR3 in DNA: TGTGCCAGCAGCAACGGGGGTAACACTGAAGCTTTCTTT.

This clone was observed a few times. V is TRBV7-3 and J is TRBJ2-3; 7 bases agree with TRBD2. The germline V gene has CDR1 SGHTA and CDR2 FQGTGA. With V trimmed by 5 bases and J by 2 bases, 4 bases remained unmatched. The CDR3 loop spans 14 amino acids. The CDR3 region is CASSRAGPTDTQYF. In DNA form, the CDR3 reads TGTGCCAGCAGCCGAGCGGGGCCCACAGATACGCAGTATTTT.

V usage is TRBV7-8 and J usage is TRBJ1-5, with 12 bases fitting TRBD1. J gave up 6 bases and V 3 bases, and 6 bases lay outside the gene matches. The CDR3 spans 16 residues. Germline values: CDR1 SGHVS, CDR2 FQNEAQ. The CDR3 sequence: CASSFAGQGAFQPQHF. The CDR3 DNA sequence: TGTGCCAGCAGCTTCGCGGGACAGGGGGCTTTTCAGCCCCAGCATTTT.

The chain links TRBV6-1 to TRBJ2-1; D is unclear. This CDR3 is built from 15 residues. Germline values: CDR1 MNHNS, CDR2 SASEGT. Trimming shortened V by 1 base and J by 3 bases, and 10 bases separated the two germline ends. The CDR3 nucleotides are TGTGCCAGCAGTGAAGGACTCCCGCACTACAATGAGCAGTTCTTC. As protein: CASSEGLPHYNEQFF.

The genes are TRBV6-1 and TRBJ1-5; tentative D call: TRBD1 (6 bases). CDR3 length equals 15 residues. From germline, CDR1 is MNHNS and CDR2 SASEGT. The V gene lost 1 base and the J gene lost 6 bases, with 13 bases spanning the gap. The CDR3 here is CASSEVGGSGQPQHF. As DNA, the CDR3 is TGTGCCAGCAGTGAAGTTGGGGGCTCGGGTCAGCCCCAGCATTTT.

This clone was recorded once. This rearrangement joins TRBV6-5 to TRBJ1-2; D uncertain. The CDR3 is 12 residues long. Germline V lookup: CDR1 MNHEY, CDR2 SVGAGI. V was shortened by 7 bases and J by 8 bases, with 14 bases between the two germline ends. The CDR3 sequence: CASKAPPGGYTF. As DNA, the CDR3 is TGTGCCAGCAAGGCCCCACCGGGAGGCTACACCTTC.

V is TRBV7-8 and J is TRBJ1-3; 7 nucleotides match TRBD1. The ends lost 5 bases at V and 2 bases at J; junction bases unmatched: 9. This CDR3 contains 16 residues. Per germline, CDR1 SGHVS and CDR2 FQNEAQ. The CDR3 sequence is CASSQTTGITGNTIYF. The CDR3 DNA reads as TGTGCCAGCAGCCAAACGACAGGGATAACTGGAAACACCATATATTTT. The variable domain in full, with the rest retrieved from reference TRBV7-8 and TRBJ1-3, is GAGVSQSPRYKVAKRGQDVALRCDPISGHVSLFWYQQALGQGPEFLTYFQNEAQLDKSGLPSDRFFAERPEGSVSTLKIQRTQQEDSAVYLCASSQTTGITGNTIYFGEGSWLTVV.

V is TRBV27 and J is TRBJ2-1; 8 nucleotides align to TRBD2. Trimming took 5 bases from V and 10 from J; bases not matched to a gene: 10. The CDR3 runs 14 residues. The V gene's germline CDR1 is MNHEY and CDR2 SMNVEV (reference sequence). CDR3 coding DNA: TGTGCCAGCAGTCTAGCGGGTTTCGTCGGGGAGCAGTTCTTC. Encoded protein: CASSLAGFVGEQFF.